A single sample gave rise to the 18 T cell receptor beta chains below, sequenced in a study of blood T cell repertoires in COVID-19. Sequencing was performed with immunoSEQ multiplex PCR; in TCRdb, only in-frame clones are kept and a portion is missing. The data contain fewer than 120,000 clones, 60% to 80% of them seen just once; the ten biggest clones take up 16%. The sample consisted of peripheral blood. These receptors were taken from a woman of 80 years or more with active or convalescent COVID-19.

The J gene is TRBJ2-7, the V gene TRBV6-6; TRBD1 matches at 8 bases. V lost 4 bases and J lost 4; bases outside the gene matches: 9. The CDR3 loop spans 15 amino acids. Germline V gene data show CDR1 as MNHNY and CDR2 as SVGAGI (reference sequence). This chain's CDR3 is CASSSVQGELYEQYF. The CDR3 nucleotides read TGTGCCAGCAGTTCCGTACAGGGGGAGTTATACGAGCAGTACTTC.

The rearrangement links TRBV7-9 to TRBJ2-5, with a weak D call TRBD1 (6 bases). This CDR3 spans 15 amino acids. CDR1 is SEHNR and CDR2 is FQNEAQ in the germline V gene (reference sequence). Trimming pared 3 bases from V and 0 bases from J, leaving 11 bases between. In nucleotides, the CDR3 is TGTGCCAGCAGCTTGATCCAGGGGTACCAAGAGACCCAGTACTTC. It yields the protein CASSLIQGYQETQYF.

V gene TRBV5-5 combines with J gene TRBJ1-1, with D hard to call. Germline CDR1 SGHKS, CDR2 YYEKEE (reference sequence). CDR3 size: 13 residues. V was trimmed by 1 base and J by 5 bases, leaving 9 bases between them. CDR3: CASSLYQETEAFF. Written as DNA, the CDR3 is TGTGCCAGCAGCTTGTACCAAGAGACTGAAGCTTTCTTT.

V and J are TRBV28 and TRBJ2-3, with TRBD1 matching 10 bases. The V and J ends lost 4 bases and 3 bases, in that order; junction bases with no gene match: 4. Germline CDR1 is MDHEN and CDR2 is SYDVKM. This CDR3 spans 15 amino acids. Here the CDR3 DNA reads TGTGCCAGCAGTTCGCCGGGACAGGGGACAGATACGCAGTATTTT. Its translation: CASSSPGQGTDTQYF.

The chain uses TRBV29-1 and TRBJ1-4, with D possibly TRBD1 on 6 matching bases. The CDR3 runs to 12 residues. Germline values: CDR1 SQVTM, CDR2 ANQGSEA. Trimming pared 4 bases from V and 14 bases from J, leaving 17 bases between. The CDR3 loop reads CSVGRGGASLFF. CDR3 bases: TGCAGCGTTGGTCGGGGGGGCGCATCGCTGTTTTTT. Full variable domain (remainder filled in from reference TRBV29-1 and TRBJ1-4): SAVISQKPSRDICQRGTSLTIQCQVDSQVTMMFWYRQQPGQSLTLIATANQGSEATYESGFVIDKFPISRPNLTFSTLTVSNMSPEDSSIYLCSVGRGGASLFFGSGTQLSVL.

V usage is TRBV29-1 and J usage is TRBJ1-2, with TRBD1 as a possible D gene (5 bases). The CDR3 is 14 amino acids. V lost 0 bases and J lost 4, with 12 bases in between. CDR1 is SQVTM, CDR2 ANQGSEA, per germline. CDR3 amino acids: CSVEEEEGFYGYTF. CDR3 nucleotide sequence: TGCAGCGTTGAAGAGGAGGAGGGGTTCTATGGCTACACCTTC.

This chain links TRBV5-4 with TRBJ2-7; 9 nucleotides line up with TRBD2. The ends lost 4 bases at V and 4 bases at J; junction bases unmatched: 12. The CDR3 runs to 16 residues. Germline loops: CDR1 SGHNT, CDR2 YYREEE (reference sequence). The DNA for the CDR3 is TGTGCCAGCAGCCCCTCATTGCTAGCGGGACTTTACGAGCAGTACTTC. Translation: CASSPSLLAGLYEQYF. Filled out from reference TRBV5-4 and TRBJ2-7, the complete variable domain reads ETGVTQSPTHLIKTRGQQVTLRCSSQSGHNTVSWYQQALGQGPQFIFQYYREEENGRGNFPPRFSGLQFPNYSSELNVNALELDDSALYLCASSPSLLAGLYEQYFGPGTRLTVT.

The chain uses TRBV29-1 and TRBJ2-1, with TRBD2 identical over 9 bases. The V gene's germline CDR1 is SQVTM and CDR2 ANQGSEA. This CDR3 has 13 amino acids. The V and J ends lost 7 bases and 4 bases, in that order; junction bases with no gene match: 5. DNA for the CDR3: TGCAGCGGGAGACTAGCGGATTACAATGAGCAGTTCTTC. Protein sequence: CSGRLADYNEQFF.

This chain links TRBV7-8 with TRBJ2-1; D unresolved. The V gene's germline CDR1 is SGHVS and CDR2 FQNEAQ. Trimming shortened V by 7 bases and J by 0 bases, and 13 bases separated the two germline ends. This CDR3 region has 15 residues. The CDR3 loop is CASIEAPSSYNEQFF. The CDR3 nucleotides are TGTGCCAGCATAGAGGCGCCGAGCTCCTACAATGAGCAGTTCTTC.

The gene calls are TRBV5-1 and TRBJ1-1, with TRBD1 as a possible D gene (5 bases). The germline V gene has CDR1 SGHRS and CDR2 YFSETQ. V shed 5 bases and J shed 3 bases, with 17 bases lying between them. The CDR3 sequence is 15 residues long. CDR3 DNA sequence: TGCGCCAGCAGGGCGGGGCCCTCACCTTACACTGAAGCTTTCTTT. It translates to CASRAGPSPYTEAFF.

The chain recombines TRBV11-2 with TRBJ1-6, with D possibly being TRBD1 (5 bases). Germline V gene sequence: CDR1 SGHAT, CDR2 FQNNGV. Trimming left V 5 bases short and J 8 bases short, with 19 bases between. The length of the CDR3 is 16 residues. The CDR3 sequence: CASSPNGWGLYSPLHF. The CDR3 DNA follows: TGTGCCAGCAGCCCCAACGGATGGGGACTTTATTCACCCCTCCACTTT.

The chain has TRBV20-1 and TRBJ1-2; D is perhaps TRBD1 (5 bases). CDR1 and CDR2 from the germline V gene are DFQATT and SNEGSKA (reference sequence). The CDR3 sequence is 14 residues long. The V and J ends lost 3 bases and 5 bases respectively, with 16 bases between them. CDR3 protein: CSASPGLEAYGYTF. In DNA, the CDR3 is TGCAGTGCTAGTCCGGGACTTGAAGCGTATGGCTACACCTTC.

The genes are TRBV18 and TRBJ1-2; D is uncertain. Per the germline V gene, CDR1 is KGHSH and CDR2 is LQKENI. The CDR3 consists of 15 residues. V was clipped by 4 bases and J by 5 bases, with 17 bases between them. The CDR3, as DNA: TGTGCCAGCTCACTCACCCGGGAAACGGCGTATGGCTACACCTTC. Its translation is CASSLTRETAYGYTF.

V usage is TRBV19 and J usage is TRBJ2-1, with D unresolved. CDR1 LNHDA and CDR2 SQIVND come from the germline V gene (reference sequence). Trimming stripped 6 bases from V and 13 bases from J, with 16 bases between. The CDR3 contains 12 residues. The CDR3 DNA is TGTGCCAGTAGGGGCCCATTGATCCGCCAGTTCTTC. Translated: CASRGPLIRQFF. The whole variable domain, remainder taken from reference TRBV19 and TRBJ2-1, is DGGITQSPKYLFRKEGQNVTLSCEQNLNHDAMYWYRQDPGQGLRLIYYSQIVNDFQKGDIAEGYSVSREKKESFPLTVTSAQKNPTAFYLCASRGPLIRQFFGPGTRLTVL.

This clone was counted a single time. The DNA of the CDR3 is TGTGCCAGCAGTCTGGGACAGGGACAGGTCTATGGCTACACCTTC. As protein: CASSLGQGQVYGYTF. The J gene is TRBJ1-2, the V gene TRBV6-5; 9 bases line up with TRBD1. CDR1 and CDR2 (germline): MNHEY, SVGAGI. With V trimmed by 5 bases and J by 4 bases, 8 bases remained unmatched. The length of the CDR3 is 15 residues.

CDR3 loop: CASSQSGYEQYF. The CDR3 region has the DNA TGTGCCAGCAGCCAATCAGGCTACGAGCAGTACTTC. The chain combines TRBV3-1 (or the pseudogene TRBV3-2) with TRBJ2-7; D remains ambiguous. This CDR3 has 12 residues. Germline values: CDR1 LGHDT, CDR2 YNNKEL (reference sequence). V lost 2 bases, J lost 3 bases, and 5 bases lay in between.

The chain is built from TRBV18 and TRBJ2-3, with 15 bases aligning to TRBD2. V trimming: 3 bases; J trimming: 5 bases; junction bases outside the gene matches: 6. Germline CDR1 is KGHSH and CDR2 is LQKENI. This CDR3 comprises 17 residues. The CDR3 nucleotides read TGTGCCAGCTCACCCTTTGGGACTAGCGGGAGGCGAGATACGCAGTATTTT. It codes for CASSPFGTSGRRDTQYF.

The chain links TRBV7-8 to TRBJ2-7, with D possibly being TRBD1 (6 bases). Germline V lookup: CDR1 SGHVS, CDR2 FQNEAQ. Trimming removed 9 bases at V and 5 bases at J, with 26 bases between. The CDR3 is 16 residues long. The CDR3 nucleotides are TGTGCCAGTACCCCGCCCAGCGCCACAGGGCGGCACGAGCAGTACTTC. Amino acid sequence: CASTPPSATGRHEQYF.